This T cell receptor beta chain was sequenced during a study of T cell responses to AZD1222 COVID-19 vaccine. Germline V gives CDR1 MGHDK, CDR2 SYGVNS. The V gene lost 4 bases and the J gene lost 1 base, with 5 bases spanning the gap. The CDR3 consists of 12 residues. General observations from the study: Regions left unmutated in variants are reportedly the target of nearly half of spike-specific TCRs. Just a handful of AZD1222 recipients were seropositive at baseline. An increase in Spike-specific TCR breadth and depth was observed after two AZD1222 doses.

Generated by immunoSEQ multiplex PCR, the TCRdb table keeps only in-frame clones and is missing some. This sample has 150,000 or so clones, with approximately 90% found just once. In its sample, this clone was seen once. Antigen unknown. V and J are TRBV25-1 and TRBJ2-7; TRBD2 might be the D (5 bases). Material: peripheral blood, obtained on day 0 of AZD1222 vaccination. The source is an adult in good health. Here the CDR3 reads CASSAGSYEQYF. The CDR3 DNA follows: TGTGCCAGCAGTGCGGGGTCCTACGAGCAGTACTTC.